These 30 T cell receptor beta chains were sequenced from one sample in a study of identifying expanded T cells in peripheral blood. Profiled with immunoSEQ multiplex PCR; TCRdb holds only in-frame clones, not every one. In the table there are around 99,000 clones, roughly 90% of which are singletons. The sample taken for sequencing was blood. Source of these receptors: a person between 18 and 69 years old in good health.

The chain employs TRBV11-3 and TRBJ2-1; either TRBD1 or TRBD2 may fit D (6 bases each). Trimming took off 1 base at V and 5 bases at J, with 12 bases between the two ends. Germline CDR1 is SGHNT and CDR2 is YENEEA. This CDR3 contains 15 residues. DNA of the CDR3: TGTGCCAGCAGCTTAGTCGGGGGCGGACACAATGAGCAGTTCTTC. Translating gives CASSLVGGGHNEQFF.

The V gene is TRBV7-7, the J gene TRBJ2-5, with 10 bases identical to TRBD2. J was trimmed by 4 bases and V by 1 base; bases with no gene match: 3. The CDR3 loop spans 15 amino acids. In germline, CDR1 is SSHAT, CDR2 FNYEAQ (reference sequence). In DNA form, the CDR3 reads TGTGCCAGCAGCTTAGGAGTAGCGGGGGGAGAGACCCAGTACTTC. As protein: CASSLGVAGGETQYF.

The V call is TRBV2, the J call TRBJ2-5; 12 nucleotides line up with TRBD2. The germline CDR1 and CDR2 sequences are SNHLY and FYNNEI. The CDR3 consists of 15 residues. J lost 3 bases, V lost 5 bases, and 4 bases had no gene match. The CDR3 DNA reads TGTGCCAGCAGTTCCGGACTAGCGGGGAAAGAGACCCAGTACTTC. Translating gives CASSSGLAGKETQYF. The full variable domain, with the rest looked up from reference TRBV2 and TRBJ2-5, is EPEVTQTPSHQVTQMGQEVILRCVPISNHLYFYWYRQILGQKVEFLVSFYNNEISEKSEIFDDQFSVERPDGSNFTLKIRSTKLEDSAMYFCASSSGLAGKETQYFGPGTRLLVL.

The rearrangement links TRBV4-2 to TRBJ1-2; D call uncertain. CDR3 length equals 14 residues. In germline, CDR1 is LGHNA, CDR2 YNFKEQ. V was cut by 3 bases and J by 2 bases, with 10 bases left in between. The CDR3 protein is CASSQFISNYGYTF. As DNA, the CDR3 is TGTGCCAGCAGCCAGTTTATATCGAACTATGGCTACACCTTC.

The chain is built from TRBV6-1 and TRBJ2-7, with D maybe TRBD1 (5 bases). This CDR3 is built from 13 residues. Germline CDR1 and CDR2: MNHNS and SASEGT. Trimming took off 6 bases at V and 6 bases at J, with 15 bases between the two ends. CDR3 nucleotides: TGTGCCAGCAGCTACAGGTTCCTTGGCGAGCAGTACTTC. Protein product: CASSYRFLGEQYF.

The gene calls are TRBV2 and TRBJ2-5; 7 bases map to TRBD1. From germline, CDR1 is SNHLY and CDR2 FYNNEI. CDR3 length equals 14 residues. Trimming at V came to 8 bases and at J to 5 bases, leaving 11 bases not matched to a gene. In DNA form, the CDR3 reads TGTGCCAGCGGCGAGAACAGGGGCGGGGAGACCCAGTACTTC. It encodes CASGENRGGETQYF.

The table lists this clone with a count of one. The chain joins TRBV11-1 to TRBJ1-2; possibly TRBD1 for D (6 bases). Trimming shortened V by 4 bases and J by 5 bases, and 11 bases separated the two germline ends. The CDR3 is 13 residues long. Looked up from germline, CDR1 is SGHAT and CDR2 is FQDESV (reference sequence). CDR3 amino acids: CASSSTGEYGYTF. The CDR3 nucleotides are TGTGCCAGCAGCTCGACAGGAGAATATGGCTACACCTTC.

The CDR3 nucleotides read TGTGCCAGCAGCTCGACGGAATACGAGCAGTACTTC. It translates to CASSSTEYEQYF. This rearrangement joins TRBV5-5 to TRBJ2-7; no clear D. Per germline, CDR1 SGHKS and CDR2 YYEKEE (reference sequence). CDR3 length: 12 amino acids. V was pared by 3 bases and J by 4 bases, with 8 bases between. The full variable domain, with the rest looked up from reference TRBV5-5 and TRBJ2-7, is DAGVTQSPTHLIKTRGQQVTLRCSPISGHKSVSWYQQVLGQGPQFIFQYYEKEERGRGNFPDRFSARQFPNYSSELNVNALLLGDSALYLCASSSTEYEQYFGPGTRLTVT.

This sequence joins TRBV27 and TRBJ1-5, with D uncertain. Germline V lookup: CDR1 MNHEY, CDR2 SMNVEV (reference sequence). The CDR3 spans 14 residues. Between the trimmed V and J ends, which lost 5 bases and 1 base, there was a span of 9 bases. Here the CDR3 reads CASSPMMSNQPQHF. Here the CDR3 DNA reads TGTGCCAGCAGTCCCATGATGAGCAATCAGCCCCAGCATTTT.

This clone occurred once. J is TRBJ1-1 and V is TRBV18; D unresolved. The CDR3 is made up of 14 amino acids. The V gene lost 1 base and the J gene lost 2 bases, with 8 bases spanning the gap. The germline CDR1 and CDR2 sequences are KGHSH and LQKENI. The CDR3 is CASSPQGENTEAFF. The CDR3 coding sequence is TGTGCCAGCTCACCACAGGGTGAAAACACTGAAGCTTTCTTT. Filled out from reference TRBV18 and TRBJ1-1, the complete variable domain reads NAGVMQNPRHLVRRRGQEARLRCSPMKGHSHVYWYRQLPEEGLKFMVYLQKENIIDESGMPKERFSAEFPKEGPSILRIQQVVRGDSAAYFCASSPQGENTEAFFGQGTRLTVV.

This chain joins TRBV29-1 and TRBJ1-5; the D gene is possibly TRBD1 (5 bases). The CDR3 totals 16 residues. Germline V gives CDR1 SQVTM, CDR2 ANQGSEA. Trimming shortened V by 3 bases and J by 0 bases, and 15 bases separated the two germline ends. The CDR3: CSVEDPQGGSNQPQHF. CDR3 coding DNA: TGCAGCGTTGAGGACCCGCAGGGTGGTAGCAATCAGCCCCAGCATTTT.

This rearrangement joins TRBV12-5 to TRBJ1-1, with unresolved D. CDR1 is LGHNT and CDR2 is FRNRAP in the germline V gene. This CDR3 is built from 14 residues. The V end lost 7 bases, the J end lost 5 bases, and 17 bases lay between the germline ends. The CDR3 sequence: CASAAPWGGTEAFF. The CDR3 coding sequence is TGTGCTAGTGCCGCCCCCTGGGGAGGGACTGAAGCTTTCTTT. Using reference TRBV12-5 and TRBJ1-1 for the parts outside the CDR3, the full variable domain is DARVTQTPRHKVTEMGQEVTMRCQPILGHNTVFWYRQTMMQGLELLAYFRNRAPLDDSGMPKDRFSAEMPDATLATLKIQPSEPRDSAVYFCASAAPWGGTEAFFGQGTRLTVV.

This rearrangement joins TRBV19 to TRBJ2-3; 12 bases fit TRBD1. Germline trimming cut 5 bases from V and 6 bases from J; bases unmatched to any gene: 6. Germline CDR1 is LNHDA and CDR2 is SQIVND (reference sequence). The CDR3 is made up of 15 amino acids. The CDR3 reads CASSLGQGAGDTQYF. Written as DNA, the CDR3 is TGTGCCAGTAGTTTGGGACAGGGGGCTGGGGATACGCAGTATTTT.

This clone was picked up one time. CDR3 sequence (DNA): TGTGCCAGCTCACTTCGGATAGGGGCGGGAGAGACCCAGTACTTC. Its translation: CASSLRIGAGETQYF. The chain employs TRBV18 and TRBJ2-5; D could derive from TRBD1 or TRBD2 (5 bases each). The length of the CDR3 is 15 residues. Trimming cost V 4 bases and J 4 bases, with 16 bases left between them. CDR1 and CDR2 from the germline V gene are KGHSH and LQKENI.

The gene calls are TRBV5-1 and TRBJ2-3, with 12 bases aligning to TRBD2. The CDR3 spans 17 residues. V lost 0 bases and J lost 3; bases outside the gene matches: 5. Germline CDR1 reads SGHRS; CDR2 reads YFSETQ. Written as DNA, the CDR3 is TGCGCCAGCAGCTTGGAAGGACTAGCGGGAAGGACAGATACGCAGTATTTT. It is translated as CASSLEGLAGRTDTQYF.

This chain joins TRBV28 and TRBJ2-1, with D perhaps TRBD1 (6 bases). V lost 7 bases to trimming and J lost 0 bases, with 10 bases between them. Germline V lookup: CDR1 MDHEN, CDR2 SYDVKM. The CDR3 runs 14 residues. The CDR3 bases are TGTGCCAGCAAAGGACAGAGCTCCTACAATGAGCAGTTCTTC. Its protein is CASKGQSSYNEQFF.

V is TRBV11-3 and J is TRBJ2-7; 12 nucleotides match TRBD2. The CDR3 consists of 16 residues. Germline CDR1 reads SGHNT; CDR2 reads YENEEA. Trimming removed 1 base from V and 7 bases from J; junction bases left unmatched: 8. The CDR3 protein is CASSLGLAGGPGEQYF. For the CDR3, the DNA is TGTGCCAGCAGCTTAGGGCTAGCGGGAGGGCCGGGGGAGCAGTACTTC.

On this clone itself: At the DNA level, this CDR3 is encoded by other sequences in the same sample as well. The DNA for the CDR3 is TGTGCCATCAGTGAAGGTGGCACAGATACGCAGTATTTT. As protein: CAISEGGTDTQYF. This chain links TRBV10-3 with TRBJ2-3; D ambiguous. The CDR3 covers 13 residues. Deletions cut 3 bases from V and 1 base from J, with 5 bases between. CDR1 and CDR2 from the germline V gene are ENHRY and SYGVKD.

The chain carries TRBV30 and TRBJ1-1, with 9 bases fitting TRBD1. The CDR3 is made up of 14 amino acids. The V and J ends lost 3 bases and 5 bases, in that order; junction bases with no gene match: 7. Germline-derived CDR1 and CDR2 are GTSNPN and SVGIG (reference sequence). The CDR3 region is CAWRADRGSTEAFF. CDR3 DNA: TGTGCCTGGAGGGCAGACAGGGGGAGTACTGAAGCTTTCTTT.

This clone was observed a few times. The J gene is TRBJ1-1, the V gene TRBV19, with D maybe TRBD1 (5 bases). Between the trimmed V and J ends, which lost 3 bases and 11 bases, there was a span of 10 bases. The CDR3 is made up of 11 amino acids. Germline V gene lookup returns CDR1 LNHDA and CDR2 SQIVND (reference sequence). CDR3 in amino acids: CASSIRGDAFF. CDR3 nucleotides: TGTGCCAGTAGTATCCGAGGGGATGCTTTCTTT.

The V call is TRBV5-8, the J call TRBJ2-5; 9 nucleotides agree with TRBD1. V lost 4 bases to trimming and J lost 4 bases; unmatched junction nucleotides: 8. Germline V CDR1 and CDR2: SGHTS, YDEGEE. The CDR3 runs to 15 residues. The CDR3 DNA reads TGTGCCAGCAGCACCGGACAGGGGCAGCGAGAGACCCAGTACTTC. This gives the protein CASSTGQGQRETQYF. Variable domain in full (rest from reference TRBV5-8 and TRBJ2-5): EAGVTQSPTHLIKTRGQQATLRCSPISGHTSVYWYQQALGLGLQFLLWYDEGEERNRGNFPPRFSGRQFPNYSSELNVNALELEDSALYLCASSTGQGQRETQYFGPGTRLLVL.

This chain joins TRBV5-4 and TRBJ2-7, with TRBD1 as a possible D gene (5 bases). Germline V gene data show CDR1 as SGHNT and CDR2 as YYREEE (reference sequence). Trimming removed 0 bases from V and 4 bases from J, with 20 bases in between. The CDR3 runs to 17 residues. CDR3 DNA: TGTGCCAGCAGCTTGGCCTCCGGTGGCAGGGTAGTATACGAGCAGTACTTC. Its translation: CASSLASGGRVVYEQYF.

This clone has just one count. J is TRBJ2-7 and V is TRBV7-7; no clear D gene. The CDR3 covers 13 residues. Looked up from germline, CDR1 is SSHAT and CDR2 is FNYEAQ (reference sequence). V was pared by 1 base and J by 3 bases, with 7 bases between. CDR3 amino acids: CASSLDIRYEQYF. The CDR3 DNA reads TGTGCCAGCAGCTTAGATATACGCTACGAGCAGTACTTC.

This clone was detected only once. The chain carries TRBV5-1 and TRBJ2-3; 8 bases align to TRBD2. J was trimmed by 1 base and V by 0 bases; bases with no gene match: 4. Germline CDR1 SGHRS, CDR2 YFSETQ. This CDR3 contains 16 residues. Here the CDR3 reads CASSLDAGGGTDTQYF. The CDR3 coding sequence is TGCGCCAGCAGCTTGGATGCGGGGGGTGGCACAGATACGCAGTATTTT.

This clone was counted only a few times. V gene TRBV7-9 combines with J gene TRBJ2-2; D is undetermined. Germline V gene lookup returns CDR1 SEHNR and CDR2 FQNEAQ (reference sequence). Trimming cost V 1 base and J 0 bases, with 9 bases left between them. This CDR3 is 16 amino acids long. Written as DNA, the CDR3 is TGTGCCAGCAGCTTAGGGGGAATATCGAACACCGGGGAGCTGTTTTTT. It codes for CASSLGGISNTGELFF.

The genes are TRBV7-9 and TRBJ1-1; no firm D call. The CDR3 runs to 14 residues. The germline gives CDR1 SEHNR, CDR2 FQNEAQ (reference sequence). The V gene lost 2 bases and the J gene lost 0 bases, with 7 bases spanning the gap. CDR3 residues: CASSLIGMNTEAFF. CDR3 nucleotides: TGTGCCAGCAGCTTAATTGGCATGAACACTGAAGCTTTCTTT.

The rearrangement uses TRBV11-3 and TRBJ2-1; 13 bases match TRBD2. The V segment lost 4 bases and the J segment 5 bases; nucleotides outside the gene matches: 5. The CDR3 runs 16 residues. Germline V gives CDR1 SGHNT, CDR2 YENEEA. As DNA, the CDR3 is TGTGCCAGCAGCTCAGGACTAGCGGGAGTGAACAATGAGCAGTTCTTC. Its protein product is CASSSGLAGVNNEQFF.

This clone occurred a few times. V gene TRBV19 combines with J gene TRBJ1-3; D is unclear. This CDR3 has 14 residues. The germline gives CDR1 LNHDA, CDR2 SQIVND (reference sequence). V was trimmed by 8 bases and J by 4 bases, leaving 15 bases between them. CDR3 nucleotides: TGTGCCAGTTCTCAAAGACGAGCGGGAAACACCATATATTTT. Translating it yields CASSQRRAGNTIYF.

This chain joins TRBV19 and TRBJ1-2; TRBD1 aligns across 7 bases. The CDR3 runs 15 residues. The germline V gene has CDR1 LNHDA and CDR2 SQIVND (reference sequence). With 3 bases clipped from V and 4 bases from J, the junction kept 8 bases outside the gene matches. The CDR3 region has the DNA TGTGCCAGTAGTATGGTGGGACAGTTATTCTATGGCTACACCTTC. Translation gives CASSMVGQLFYGYTF.

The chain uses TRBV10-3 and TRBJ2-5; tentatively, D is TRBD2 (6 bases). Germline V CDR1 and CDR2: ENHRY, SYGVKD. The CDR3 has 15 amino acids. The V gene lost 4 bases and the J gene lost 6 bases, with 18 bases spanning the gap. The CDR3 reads CAISGRESGGQTQYF. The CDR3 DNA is TGTGCCATCAGTGGGCGGGAATCGGGTGGTCAGACCCAGTACTTC.